The clone carrying this T cell receptor beta chain was observed once. Its antigen is undetermined. Looked up from germline, CDR1 is SQVTM and CDR2 is ANQGSEA. The V end was cut by 6 bases, the J end by 4 bases, with 14 bases between. The CDR3 is 13 amino acids. The sample comes from a study of tumor and adjacent non-tumor tissue in lung cancer. This sample's RNA came from whole unsorted tissue. Three rounds of nested PCR, following a modified ARM-PCR protocol, produced the TCRbeta library. TCRdb fed the multiplex PCR reads into MiXCR, producing one record per CDR3 protein. The sample has 65,000 to 90,000 distinct CDR3 sequences, less than 75% seen once. Findings and caveats of the study: TCR diversity was significantly greater in tumor than normal lung tissue. Tumor TCR diversity, when higher, was linked to shorter survival.

Sequencing input: lung tumor tissue. The receptor comes from a woman aged 70-85 years with non-small cell lung cancer. This chain links TRBV29-1 with TRBJ2-3; D is possibly TRBD2 (5 bases). The CDR3 DNA is TGCAGCGTGCCAACGGGAATCGCAGATACGCAGTATTTT. Protein: CSVPTGIADTQYF.